This TCR beta chain was observed in a study of T cells in Graves' hyperthyroidism and ophthalmopathy. Study as a whole: Before treatment of any kind, peripheral blood was taken at initial diagnosis. General study findings and limits: Model predictions of ophthalmopathy came a median about 6.3 months before onset. Most thyroid clonotypes expanded above 0.001 were also detected in blood.

This clonotype was found a few times. Antigen unknown. Trimming shortened V by 6 bases and J by 4 bases, and 18 bases separated the two germline ends. Looked up from germline, CDR1 is MNHNS and CDR2 is SASEGT. The CDR3 contains 16 residues. Template material for amplifying TCR beta CDR3 regions consisted of RNA transcripts. The TCR CDR3 was amplified in a first-round RT-PCR using the HTBI primer set. TCRdb reprocessed the multiplex PCR reads with MiXCR, giving one entry per CDR3 protein. This table holds about 610,000 distinct CDR3 sequences, about 15% found once. J is TRBJ2-2 and V is TRBV6-1; no reliable D call. This TCR was recovered from a middle-aged woman with Graves' ophthalmopathy. Sequences were obtained from blood. The CDR3 sequence: CASSSRRSPSTGELFF. The CDR3 DNA sequence: TGTGCCAGCAGCTCCCGACGCTCCCCGAGCACCGGGGAGCTGTTTTTT.